The source of this T cell receptor (beta chain) is a study of blood T cell repertoires in COVID-19. The length of the CDR3 is 14 residues. Trimming removed 2 bases from V and 6 bases from J; junction bases left unmatched: 4. CDR1 is ENHRY, CDR2 SYGVKD, per germline. Repertoires were generated with immunoSEQ multiplex PCR, while TCRdb's copy carries only in-frame clones and drops some. Of more than 300,000 clones detected, about 93% appear once; the ten largest clones hold 2.5% to 4%. Sample: peripheral blood. V is TRBV10-3 and J is TRBJ1-2; TRBD1 agrees at 9 bases. The source is a woman aged 18-29 years who had recovered from COVID-19. The CDR3 here is CAISERGTGNGYTF. The CDR3 nucleotides read TGTGCCATCAGTGAGCGTGGGACAGGGAATGGCTACACCTTC.